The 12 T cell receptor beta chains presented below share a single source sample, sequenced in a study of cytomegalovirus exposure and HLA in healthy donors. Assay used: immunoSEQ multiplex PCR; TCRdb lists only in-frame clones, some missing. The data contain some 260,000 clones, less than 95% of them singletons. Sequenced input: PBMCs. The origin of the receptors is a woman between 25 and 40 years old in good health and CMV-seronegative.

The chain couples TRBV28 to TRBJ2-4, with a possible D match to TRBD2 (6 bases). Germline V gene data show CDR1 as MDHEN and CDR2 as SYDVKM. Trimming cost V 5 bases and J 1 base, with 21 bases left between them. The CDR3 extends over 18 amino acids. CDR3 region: CASSNGDSGRMAKNIQYF. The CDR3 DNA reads TGTGCCAGCAGTAACGGGGACTCGGGACGGATGGCCAAAAACATTCAGTACTTC. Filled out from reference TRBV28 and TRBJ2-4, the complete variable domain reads DVKVTQSSRYLVKRTGEKVFLECVQDMDHENMFWYRQDPGLGLRLIYFSYDVKMKEKGDIPEGYSVSREKKERFSLILESASTNQTSMYLCASSNGDSGRMAKNIQYFGAGTRLSVL.

The CDR3, as DNA: TGTGCCAGCAGCCAAGATGAAGTTTATGGCTACACCTTC. Its translation: CASSQDEVYGYTF. The V and J genes are TRBV4-2 and TRBJ1-2; D unclear. V lost 0 bases to trimming and J lost 5 bases, with 7 bases between them. The germline V gene has CDR1 LGHNA and CDR2 YNFKEQ. This CDR3 contains 13 residues.

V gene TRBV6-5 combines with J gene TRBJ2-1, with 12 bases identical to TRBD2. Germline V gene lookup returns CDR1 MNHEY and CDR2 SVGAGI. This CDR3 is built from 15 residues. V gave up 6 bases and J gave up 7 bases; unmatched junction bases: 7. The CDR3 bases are TGTGCCAGCAGAACCGCAGGACTAGCGGGAAATGAGCAGTTCTTC. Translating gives CASRTAGLAGNEQFF.

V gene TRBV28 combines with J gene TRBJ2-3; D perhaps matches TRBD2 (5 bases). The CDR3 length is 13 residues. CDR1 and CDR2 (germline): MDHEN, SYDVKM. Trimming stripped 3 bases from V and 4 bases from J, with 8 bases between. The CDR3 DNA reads TGTGCCAGCAGTTTGTCTAGCCCAGATACGCAGTATTTT. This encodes CASSLSSPDTQYF.

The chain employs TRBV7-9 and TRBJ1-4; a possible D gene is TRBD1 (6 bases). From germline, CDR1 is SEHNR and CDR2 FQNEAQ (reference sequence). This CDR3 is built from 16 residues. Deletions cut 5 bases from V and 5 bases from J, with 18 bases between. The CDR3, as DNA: TGTGCCAGCAGCCCTAGGGGACAAAGGAACAATGAAAAACTGTTTTTT. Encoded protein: CASSPRGQRNNEKLFF.

For the CDR3, the DNA is TGTGCCAGCAGTTTTCGCTCCTCTGGAAACACCATATATTTT. It codes for CASSFRSSGNTIYF. This rearrangement joins TRBV28 to TRBJ1-3, with D unresolved. CDR3 length: 14 amino acids. The germline gives CDR1 MDHEN, CDR2 SYDVKM. Trimming left V 3 bases short and J 0 bases short, with 6 bases between. The full variable domain, rest sourced from reference TRBV28 and TRBJ1-3, is DVKVTQSSRYLVKRTGEKVFLECVQDMDHENMFWYRQDPGLGLRLIYFSYDVKMKEKGDIPEGYSVSREKKERFSLILESASTNQTSMYLCASSFRSSGNTIYFGEGSWLTVV.

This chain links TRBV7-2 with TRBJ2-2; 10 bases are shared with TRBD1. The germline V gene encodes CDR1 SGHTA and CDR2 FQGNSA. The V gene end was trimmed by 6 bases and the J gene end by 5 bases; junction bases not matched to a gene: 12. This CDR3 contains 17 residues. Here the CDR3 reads CASSPTRDRGRTGELFF. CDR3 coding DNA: TGTGCCAGCAGTCCTACCCGGGACAGGGGACGTACCGGGGAGCTGTTTTTT. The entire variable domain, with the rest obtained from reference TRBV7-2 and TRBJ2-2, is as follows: GAGVSQSPSNKVTEKGKDVELRCDPISGHTALYWYRQSLGQGLEFLIYFQGNSAPDKSGLPSDRFSAERTGGSVSTLTIQRTQQEDSAVYLCASSPTRDRGRTGELFFGEGSRLTVL.

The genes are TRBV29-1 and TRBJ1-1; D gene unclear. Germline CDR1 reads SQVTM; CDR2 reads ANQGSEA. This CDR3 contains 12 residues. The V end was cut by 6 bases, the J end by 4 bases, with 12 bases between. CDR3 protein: CSVTNRGTEAFF. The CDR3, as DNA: TGCAGCGTCACCAATCGGGGCACTGAAGCTTTCTTT.

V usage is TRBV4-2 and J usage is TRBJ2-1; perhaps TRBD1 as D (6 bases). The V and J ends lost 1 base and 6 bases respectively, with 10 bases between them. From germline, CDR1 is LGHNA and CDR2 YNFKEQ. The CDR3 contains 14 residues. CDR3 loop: CASSQARGFNEQFF. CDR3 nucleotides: TGTGCCAGCAGCCAAGCTAGGGGGTTCAATGAGCAGTTCTTC.

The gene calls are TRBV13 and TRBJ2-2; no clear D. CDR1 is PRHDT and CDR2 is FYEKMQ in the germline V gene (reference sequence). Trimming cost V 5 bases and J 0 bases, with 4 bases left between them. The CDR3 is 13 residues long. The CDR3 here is CASSPANTGELFF. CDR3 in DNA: TGTGCCAGCAGCCCGGCGAACACCGGGGAGCTGTTTTTT.

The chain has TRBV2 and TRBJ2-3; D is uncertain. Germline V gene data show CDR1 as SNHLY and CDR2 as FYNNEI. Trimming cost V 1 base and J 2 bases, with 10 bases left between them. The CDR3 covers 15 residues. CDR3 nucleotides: TGTGCCAGCAGTGAAGAAGACATCTTCACAGATACGCAGTATTTT. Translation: CASSEEDIFTDTQYF. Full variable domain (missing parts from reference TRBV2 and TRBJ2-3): EPEVTQTPSHQVTQMGQEVILRCVPISNHLYFYWYRQILGQKVEFLVSFYNNEISEKSEIFDDQFSVERPDGSNFTLKIRSTKLEDSAMYFCASSEEDIFTDTQYFGPGTRLTVL.

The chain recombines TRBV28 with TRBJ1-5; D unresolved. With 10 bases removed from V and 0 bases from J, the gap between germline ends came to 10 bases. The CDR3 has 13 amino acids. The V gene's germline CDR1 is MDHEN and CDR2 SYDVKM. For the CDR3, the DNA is TGTGCCACCCTAGACATTAGCAATCAGCCCCAGCATTTT. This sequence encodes CATLDISNQPQHF.